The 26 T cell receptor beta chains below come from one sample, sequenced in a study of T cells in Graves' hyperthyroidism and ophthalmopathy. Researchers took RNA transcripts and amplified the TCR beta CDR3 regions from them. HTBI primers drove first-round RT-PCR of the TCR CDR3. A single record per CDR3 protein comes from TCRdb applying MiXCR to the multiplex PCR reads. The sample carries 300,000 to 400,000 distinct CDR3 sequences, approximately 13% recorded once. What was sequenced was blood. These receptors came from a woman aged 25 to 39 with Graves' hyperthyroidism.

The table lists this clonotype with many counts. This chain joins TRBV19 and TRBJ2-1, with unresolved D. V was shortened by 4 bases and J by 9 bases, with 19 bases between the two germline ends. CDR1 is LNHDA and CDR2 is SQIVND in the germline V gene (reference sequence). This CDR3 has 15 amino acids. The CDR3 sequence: CASSTTARTSIEQFF. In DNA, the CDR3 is TGTGCCAGTAGTACAACAGCCCGAACAAGTATTGAGCAGTTCTTC.

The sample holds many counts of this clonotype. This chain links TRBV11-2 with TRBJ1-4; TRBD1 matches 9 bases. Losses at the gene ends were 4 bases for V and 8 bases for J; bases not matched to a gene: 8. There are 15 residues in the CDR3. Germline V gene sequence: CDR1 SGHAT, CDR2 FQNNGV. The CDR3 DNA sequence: TGTGCCAGCAGCTCGCCCGGGACAGGGCGGGAAAAACTGTTTTTT. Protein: CASSSPGTGREKLFF.

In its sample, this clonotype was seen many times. The CDR3 spells CASSFRQAAREKLFF. For the CDR3, the DNA is TGTGCCAGCAGTTTTCGTCAGGCCGCACGGGAAAAACTGTTTTTT. The V call is TRBV28, the J call TRBJ1-4; D not resolved. Germline CDR1 is MDHEN and CDR2 is SYDVKM. This CDR3 region has 15 residues. Trimming removed 3 bases from V and 8 bases from J, with 16 bases in between.

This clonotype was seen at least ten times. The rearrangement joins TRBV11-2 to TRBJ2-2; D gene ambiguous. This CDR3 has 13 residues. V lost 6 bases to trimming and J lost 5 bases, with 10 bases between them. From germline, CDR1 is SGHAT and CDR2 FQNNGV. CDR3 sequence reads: CASRKATTGELFF. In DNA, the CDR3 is TGTGCCAGCAGGAAGGCGACTACCGGGGAGCTGTTTTTT.

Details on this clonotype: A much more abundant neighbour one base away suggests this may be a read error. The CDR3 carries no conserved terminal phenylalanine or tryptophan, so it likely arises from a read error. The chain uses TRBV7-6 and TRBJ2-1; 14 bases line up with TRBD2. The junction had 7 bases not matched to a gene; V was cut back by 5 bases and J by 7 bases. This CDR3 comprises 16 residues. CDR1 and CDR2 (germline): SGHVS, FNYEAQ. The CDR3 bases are TGTGCCAGCAGCAAGACTAGCGGGAGGGCCTTGAATGAGCAGTTCTCC. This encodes CASSKTSGRALNEQFS.

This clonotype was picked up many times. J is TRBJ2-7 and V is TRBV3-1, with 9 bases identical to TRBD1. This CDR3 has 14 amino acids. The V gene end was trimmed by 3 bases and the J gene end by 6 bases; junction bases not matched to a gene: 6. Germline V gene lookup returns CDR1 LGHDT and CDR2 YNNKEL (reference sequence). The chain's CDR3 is CASSQGQGYSEQYF. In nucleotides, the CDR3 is TGTGCCAGCAGCCAGGGACAGGGTTACTCCGAGCAGTACTTC.

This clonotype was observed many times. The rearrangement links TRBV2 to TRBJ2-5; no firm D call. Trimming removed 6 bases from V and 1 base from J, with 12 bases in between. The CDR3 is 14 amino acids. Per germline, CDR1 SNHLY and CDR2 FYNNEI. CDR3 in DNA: TGTGCCAGCAGCGCAGACCGGACCCAAGAGACCCAGTACTTC. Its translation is CASSADRTQETQYF. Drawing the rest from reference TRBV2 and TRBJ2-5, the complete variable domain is EPEVTQTPSHQVTQMGQEVILRCVPISNHLYFYWYRQILGQKVEFLVSFYNNEISEKSEIFDDQFSVERPDGSNFTLKIRSTKLEDSAMYFCASSADRTQETQYFGPGTRLLVL.

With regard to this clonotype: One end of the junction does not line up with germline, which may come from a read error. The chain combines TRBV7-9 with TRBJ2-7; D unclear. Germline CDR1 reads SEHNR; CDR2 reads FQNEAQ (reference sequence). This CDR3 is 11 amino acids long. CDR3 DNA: TGTGGCAGCAGCTTAGGCTACGAGCAGTACTTC. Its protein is CGSSLGYEQYF.

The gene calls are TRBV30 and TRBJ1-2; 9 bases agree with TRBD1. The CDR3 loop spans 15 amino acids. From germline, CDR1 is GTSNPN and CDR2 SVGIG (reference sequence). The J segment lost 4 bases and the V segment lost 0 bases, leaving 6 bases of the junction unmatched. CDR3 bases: TGTGCCTGGAGTGTAACGACAGGGGGAGGCTATGGCTACACCTTC. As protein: CAWSVTTGGGYGYTF.

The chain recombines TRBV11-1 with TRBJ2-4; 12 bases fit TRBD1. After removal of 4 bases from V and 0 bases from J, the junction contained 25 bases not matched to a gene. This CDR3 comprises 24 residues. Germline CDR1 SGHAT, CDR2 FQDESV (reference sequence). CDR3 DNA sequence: TGTGCCAGCAGCTGCCCCCGGGACAGGGGGCTAGCAGTTCCCCCCTTATTAGCCAAAAACATTCAGTACTTC. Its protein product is CASSCPRDRGLAVPPLLAKNIQYF.

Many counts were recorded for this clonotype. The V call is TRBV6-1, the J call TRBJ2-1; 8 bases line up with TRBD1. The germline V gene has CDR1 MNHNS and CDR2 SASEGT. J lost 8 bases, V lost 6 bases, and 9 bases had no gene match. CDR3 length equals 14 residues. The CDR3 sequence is CASRRTGHGDEQFF. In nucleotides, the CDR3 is TGTGCCAGCAGAAGGACAGGGCATGGGGATGAGCAGTTCTTC.

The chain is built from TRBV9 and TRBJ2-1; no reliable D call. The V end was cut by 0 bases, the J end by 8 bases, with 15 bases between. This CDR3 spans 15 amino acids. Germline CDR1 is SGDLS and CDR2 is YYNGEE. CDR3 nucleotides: TGTGCCAGCAGCGTAGACCCGATAGAGTTCCATGAGCAGTTCTTC. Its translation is CASSVDPIEFHEQFF.

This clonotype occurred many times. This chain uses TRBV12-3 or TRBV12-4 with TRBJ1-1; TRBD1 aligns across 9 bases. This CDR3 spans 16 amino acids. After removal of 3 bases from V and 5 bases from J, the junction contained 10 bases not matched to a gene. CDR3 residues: CASSFRSGTGKTEAFF. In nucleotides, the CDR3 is TGTGCCAGCAGTTTTCGTTCCGGGACAGGGAAGACTGAAGCTTTCTTT.

The CDR3 region has the DNA TGTGCCAGCATGGGACTAGCGGGACTTACATCCTACAATGAGCAGTTCTTC. It is translated as CASMGLAGLTSYNEQFF. The V call is TRBV7-9, the J call TRBJ2-1; 13 nucleotides align to TRBD2. In germline, CDR1 is SEHNR, CDR2 FQNEAQ (reference sequence). The CDR3 sequence is 17 residues long. V was clipped by 7 bases and J by 1 base; unmatched bases: 7.

The CDR3 region is CAISEGGQPQHF. The CDR3 DNA follows: TGTGCCATCAGTGAGGGCGGTCAGCCCCAGCATTTT. This chain links TRBV10-3 with TRBJ1-5; D not certain. V dropped 2 bases and J dropped 6 bases, with 5 bases sitting between them. CDR1 ENHRY and CDR2 SYGVKD come from the germline V gene. This CDR3 contains 12 residues.

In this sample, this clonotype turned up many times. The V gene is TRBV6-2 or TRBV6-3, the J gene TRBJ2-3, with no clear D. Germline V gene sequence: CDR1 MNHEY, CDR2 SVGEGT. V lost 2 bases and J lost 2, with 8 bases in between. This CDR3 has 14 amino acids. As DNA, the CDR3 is TGTGCCAGCAGTTACGGCGGTCTCACAGATACGCAGTATTTT. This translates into CASSYGGLTDTQYF.

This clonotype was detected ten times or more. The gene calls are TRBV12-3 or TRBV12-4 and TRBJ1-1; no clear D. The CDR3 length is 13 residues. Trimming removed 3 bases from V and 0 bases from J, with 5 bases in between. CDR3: CASSFHMNTEAFF. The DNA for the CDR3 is TGTGCCAGCAGTTTCCATATGAACACTGAAGCTTTCTTT.

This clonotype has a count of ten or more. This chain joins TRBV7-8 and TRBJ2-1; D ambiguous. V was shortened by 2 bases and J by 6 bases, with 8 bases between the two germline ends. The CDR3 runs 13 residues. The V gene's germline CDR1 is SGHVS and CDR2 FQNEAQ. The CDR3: CASSLRSGNEQFF. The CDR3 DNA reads TGTGCCAGCAGCTTAAGGTCTGGCAATGAGCAGTTCTTC.

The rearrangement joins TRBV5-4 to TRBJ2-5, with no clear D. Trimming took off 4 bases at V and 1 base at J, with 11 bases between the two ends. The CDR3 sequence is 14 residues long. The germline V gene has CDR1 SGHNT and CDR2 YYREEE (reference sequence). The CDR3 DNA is TGTGCCAGCAGCCCCGCTTTAACCCAAGAGACCCAGTACTTC. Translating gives CASSPALTQETQYF.

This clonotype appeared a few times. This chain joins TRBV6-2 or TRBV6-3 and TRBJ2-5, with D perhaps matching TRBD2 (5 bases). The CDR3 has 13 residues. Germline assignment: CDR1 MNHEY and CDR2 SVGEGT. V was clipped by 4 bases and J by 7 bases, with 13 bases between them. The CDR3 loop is CASSFERKMTQYF. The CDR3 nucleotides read TGTGCCAGCAGTTTTGAGCGGAAGATGACCCAGTACTTC.

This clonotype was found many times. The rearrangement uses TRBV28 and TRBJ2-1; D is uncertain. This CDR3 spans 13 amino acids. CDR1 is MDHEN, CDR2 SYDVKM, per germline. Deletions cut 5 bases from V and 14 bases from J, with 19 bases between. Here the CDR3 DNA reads TGTGCCAGCAGTCCTAAGGCCCCCCCCCGAAAGTTCTTC. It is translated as CASSPKAPPRKFF.

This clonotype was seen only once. The CDR3 sequence: CATSEGVFSEQYF. CDR3 DNA sequence: TGTGCCACCAGTGAGGGCGTCTTCAGCGAGCAGTACTTC. This chain links TRBV24-1 with TRBJ2-7; D uncertain. CDR3 size: 13 residues. The V gene's germline CDR1 is KGHDR and CDR2 SFDVKD. Trimming pared 4 bases from V and 6 bases from J, leaving 12 bases between.

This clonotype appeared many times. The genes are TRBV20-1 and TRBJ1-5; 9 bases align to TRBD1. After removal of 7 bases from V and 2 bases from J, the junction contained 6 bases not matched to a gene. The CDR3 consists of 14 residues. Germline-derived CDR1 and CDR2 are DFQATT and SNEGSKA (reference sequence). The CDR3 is CSVGQGVGNQPQHF. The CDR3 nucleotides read TGCAGTGTGGGACAGGGTGTGGGCAATCAGCCCCAGCATTTT.

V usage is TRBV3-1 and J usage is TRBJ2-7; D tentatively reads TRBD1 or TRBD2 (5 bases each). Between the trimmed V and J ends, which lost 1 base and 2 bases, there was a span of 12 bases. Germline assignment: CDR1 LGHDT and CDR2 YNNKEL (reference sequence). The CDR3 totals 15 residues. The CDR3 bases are TGTGCCAGCAGCCAAGTCCCCGGGGCCGCCTACGAGCAGTACTTC. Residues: CASSQVPGAAYEQYF.

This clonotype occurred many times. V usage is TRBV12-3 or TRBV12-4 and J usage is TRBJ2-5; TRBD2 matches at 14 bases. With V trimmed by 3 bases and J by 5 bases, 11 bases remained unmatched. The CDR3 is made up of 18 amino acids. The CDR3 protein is CASSFIMTSGRDLETQYF. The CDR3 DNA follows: TGTGCCAGCAGTTTTATTATGACTAGCGGGAGGGATCTGGAGACCCAGTACTTC.

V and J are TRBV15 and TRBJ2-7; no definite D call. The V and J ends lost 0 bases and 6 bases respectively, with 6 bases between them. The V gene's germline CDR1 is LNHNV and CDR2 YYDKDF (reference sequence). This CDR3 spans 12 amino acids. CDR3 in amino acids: CATSRDIGEQYF. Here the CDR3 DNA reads TGTGCCACCAGCAGAGATATCGGCGAGCAGTACTTC.